These 22 T cell receptor beta chains were all obtained from the same sample, sequenced in a study of CD8+ T cells in alopecia areata. Documented treatment: oral pan-JAK inhibitor, 5-10 mg twice daily. The authors extracted RNA and reverse transcribed it into cDNA as the sequencing template. The repertoire was sequenced with immunoSEQ multiplex PCR; TCRdb's copy has only in-frame clones and lacks some. This sample has about 140,000 clones, with roughly four fifths found just once. The specimen was CD8+ T cells sorted from blood, collected at week 4, from a patient treated with tofacitinib. Receptors originate from a human donor with alopecia areata.

The chain uses TRBV7-2 and TRBJ2-7; 9 bases align to TRBD1. Germline trimming cut 6 bases from V and 1 base from J; bases unmatched to any gene: 4. In germline, CDR1 is SGHTA, CDR2 FQGNSA. The CDR3 has 14 residues. CDR3 sequence (DNA): TGTGCCAGCAGAAAGACAGGGGGATCCTACGAGCAGTACTTC. Translation: CASRKTGGSYEQYF.

V and J are TRBV9 and TRBJ1-5; 9 bases match TRBD1. Per the germline V gene, CDR1 is SGDLS and CDR2 is YYNGEE. CDR3 size: 15 residues. V shed 3 bases and J 4 bases; nucleotides not matched to a gene: 5. The CDR3 protein is CASSGGTGPNQPQHF. In DNA form, the CDR3 reads TGTGCCAGCAGCGGCGGGACAGGGCCAAATCAGCCCCAGCATTTT.

The chain joins TRBV11-2 to TRBJ2-5, with a possible D match to TRBD1 (6 bases). The CDR3 covers 16 residues. Germline values: CDR1 SGHAT, CDR2 FQNNGV. The V gene lost 1 base and the J gene lost 3 bases, with 15 bases spanning the gap. CDR3 in DNA: TGTGCCAGCAGCTTAGCGGTCAGGGGCGCTGAAGAGACCCAGTACTTC. It translates to CASSLAVRGAEETQYF.

Only a few counts were recorded for this clone. The rearrangement links TRBV7-9 to TRBJ2-3; either TRBD1 or TRBD2 may fit D (5 bases each). The CDR3 is made up of 15 amino acids. Trimming cost V 2 bases and J 1 base, with 10 bases left between them. From germline, CDR1 is SEHNR and CDR2 FQNEAQ (reference sequence). The CDR3 sequence: CASSLLGDGTDTQYF. The CDR3 DNA reads as TGTGCCAGCAGCTTATTAGGGGACGGCACAGATACGCAGTATTTT.

This clone has a handful of counts. This chain joins TRBV5-4 and TRBJ2-3, with 13 bases identical to TRBD2. The CDR3 is 15 amino acids. V lost 3 bases and J lost 5; bases outside the gene matches: 3. Looked up from germline, CDR1 is SGHNT and CDR2 is YYREEE (reference sequence). This CDR3 reads CASSSLAGGLDTQYF. The CDR3 DNA follows: TGTGCCAGCAGCTCACTAGCGGGGGGGCTAGATACGCAGTATTTT.

V is TRBV29-1 and J is TRBJ2-1; D perhaps matches TRBD1 (6 bases). Trimming cost V 0 bases and J 8 bases, with 11 bases left between them. Per the germline V gene, CDR1 is SQVTM and CDR2 is ANQGSEA. This CDR3 spans 13 amino acids. As DNA, the CDR3 is TGCAGCGTTGAAGATGGGGGCATCGATGAGCAGTTCTTC. As protein: CSVEDGGIDEQFF.

The V and J genes are TRBV6-5 and TRBJ1-1, with 9 bases aligning to TRBD1. V shed 5 bases and J 4 bases; nucleotides not matched to a gene: 2. CDR1 and CDR2 from the germline V gene are MNHEY and SVGAGI. The CDR3 consists of 13 residues. The CDR3: CASSMDRGTEAFF. The CDR3, as DNA: TGTGCCAGCAGTATGGACAGGGGCACTGAAGCTTTCTTT.

The chain is built from TRBV2 and TRBJ2-5, with D perhaps assigned TRBD1 or TRBD2 (5 bases each). The CDR3 is 16 residues long. CDR1 is SNHLY, CDR2 FYNNEI, per germline. V was trimmed by 5 bases and J by 0 bases, leaving 16 bases between them. CDR3 sequence reads: CASSSPGRTYQETQYF. Written as DNA, the CDR3 is TGTGCCAGCAGTTCTCCGGGACGCACGTACCAAGAGACCCAGTACTTC. The complete variable domain, with remaining parts taken from reference TRBV2 and TRBJ2-5, reads EPEVTQTPSHQVTQMGQEVILRCVPISNHLYFYWYRQILGQKVEFLVSFYNNEISEKSEIFDDQFSVERPDGSNFTLKIRSTKLEDSAMYFCASSSPGRTYQETQYFGPGTRLLVL.

The chain carries TRBV7-2 and TRBJ2-5; TRBD1 is a possible D gene (6 bases). The germline V gene has CDR1 SGHTA and CDR2 FQGNSA. The CDR3 sequence is 14 residues long. Trimming removed 4 bases from V and 1 base from J, with 10 bases in between. The CDR3 loop is CASSSRDTQETQYF. In DNA form, the CDR3 reads TGTGCCAGCAGCTCGAGGGACACCCAAGAGACCCAGTACTTC.

The chain carries TRBV11-3 and TRBJ1-1; 7 positions agree with TRBD1. The V and J ends lost 4 bases and 2 bases, in that order; junction bases with no gene match: 4. Per the germline V gene, CDR1 is SGHNT and CDR2 is YENEEA. The CDR3 loop spans 14 amino acids. The DNA of the CDR3 is TGTGCCAGCAGCTCGGGGACAGCCAACACTGAAGCTTTCTTT. It codes for CASSSGTANTEAFF.

The CDR3 protein is CASSGAAETQYF. The DNA for the CDR3 is TGTGCCAGCAGTGGGGCTGCCGAGACCCAGTACTTC. The chain couples TRBV2 to TRBJ2-5; D is ambiguous. CDR3 length: 12 amino acids. V was shortened by 4 bases and J by 5 bases, with 8 bases between the two germline ends. Germline V lookup: CDR1 SNHLY, CDR2 FYNNEI. Looking up the rest from reference TRBV2 and TRBJ2-5 gives the full variable domain: EPEVTQTPSHQVTQMGQEVILRCVPISNHLYFYWYRQILGQKVEFLVSFYNNEISEKSEIFDDQFSVERPDGSNFTLKIRSTKLEDSAMYFCASSGAAETQYFGPGTRLLVL.

The chain employs TRBV6-5 and TRBJ2-7; D is possibly TRBD1 (6 bases). Germline V gene lookup returns CDR1 MNHEY and CDR2 SVGAGI. CDR3 size: 13 residues. The V and J ends lost 4 bases and 1 base respectively, with 8 bases between them. This CDR3 reads CASSSDSSYEQYF. The DNA of the CDR3 is TGTGCCAGCAGTTCGGACAGTTCCTACGAGCAGTACTTC.

A few counts support this clone. V gene TRBV4-2 combines with J gene TRBJ2-1; D is perhaps TRBD2 (5 bases). The CDR3 is made up of 16 amino acids. The V gene lost 4 bases and the J gene lost 0 bases, with 13 bases spanning the gap. CDR1 and CDR2 (germline): LGHNA, YNFKEQ. CDR3 protein: CASSPGVLNSYNEQFF. In DNA, the CDR3 is TGTGCCAGCAGCCCCGGGGTGTTGAACTCCTACAATGAGCAGTTCTTC.

The chain carries TRBV2 and TRBJ1-1; D is uncertain. Germline assignment: CDR1 SNHLY and CDR2 FYNNEI. V was trimmed by 0 bases and J by 2 bases, leaving 1 base between them. The CDR3 has 12 residues. In DNA form, the CDR3 reads TGTGCCAGCAGTGAAGCCAACACTGAAGCTTTCTTT. Amino acids: CASSEANTEAFF.

This clone was recorded only once. CDR3 sequence (DNA): TGTGCCTGGAGTGAGATTAGCGGTGTGTACAATGAGCAGTTCTTC. It is translated as CAWSEISGVYNEQFF. The chain joins TRBV30 to TRBJ2-1; TRBD2 is a possible D gene (6 bases). The germline CDR1 and CDR2 sequences are GTSNPN and SVGIG (reference sequence). The germline V and J ends were trimmed by 1 base and 4 bases, with 14 bases remaining between them. This CDR3 has 15 amino acids.

The chain recombines TRBV5-6 with TRBJ2-5; D gene uncertain. This CDR3 comprises 15 residues. The germline V gene has CDR1 SGHDT and CDR2 YYEEEE. The germline V and J ends were trimmed by 4 bases and 0 bases, with 13 bases remaining between them. Written as DNA, the CDR3 is TGTGCCAGCAGCCCTCAAAACAAGTACCAAGAGACCCAGTACTTC. It translates to CASSPQNKYQETQYF.

The chain carries TRBV7-2 and TRBJ2-1; 8 bases agree with TRBD2. J was trimmed by 6 bases and V by 1 base; bases with no gene match: 5. The CDR3 consists of 15 residues. The V gene's germline CDR1 is SGHTA and CDR2 FQGNSA. CDR3 sequence: CASSLGRGAVNEQFF. The CDR3 DNA reads as TGTGCCAGCAGCTTAGGGCGGGGGGCGGTCAATGAGCAGTTCTTC. Filled out from reference TRBV7-2 and TRBJ2-1, the complete variable domain reads GAGVSQSPSNKVTEKGKDVELRCDPISGHTALYWYRQSLGQGLEFLIYFQGNSAPDKSGLPSDRFSAERTGGSVSTLTIQRTQQEDSAVYLCASSLGRGAVNEQFFGPGTRLTVL.

The chain combines TRBV29-1 with TRBJ2-1, with a possible D match to TRBD2 (6 bases). The CDR3 extends over 15 amino acids. Per the germline V gene, CDR1 is SQVTM and CDR2 is ANQGSEA. V was pared by 0 bases and J by 3 bases, with 12 bases between. The CDR3 sequence is CSVEDSGLNYNEQFF. CDR3 DNA: TGCAGCGTTGAAGATTCGGGACTCAACTACAATGAGCAGTTCTTC.

The CDR3 sequence is CASSLLGGEEYF. For the CDR3, the DNA is TGTGCCAGCAGCTTATTAGGGGGGGAGGAATACTTC. This chain links TRBV11-1 with TRBJ2-7; D is possibly TRBD2 (7 bases). This CDR3 contains 12 residues. Germline CDR1 is SGHAT and CDR2 is FQDESV (reference sequence). Trimming took off 2 bases at V and 13 bases at J, with 15 bases between the two ends.

The rearrangement uses TRBV4-3 and TRBJ2-2; 8 bases are shared with TRBD2. The germline CDR1 and CDR2 sequences are LGHNA and YSLEER. CDR3 size: 17 residues. V shed 0 bases, J shed 7 bases, and the junction held 10 bases outside the gene matches. CDR3 loop: CASSQERRAGEVGELFF. As DNA, the CDR3 is TGCGCCAGCAGCCAAGAAAGGCGAGCGGGGGAGGTCGGGGAGCTGTTTTTT.

V is TRBV29-1 and J is TRBJ2-1; TRBD2 aligns across 8 bases. This CDR3 contains 12 residues. The V segment lost 4 bases and the J segment 9 bases; nucleotides outside the gene matches: 5. Germline assignment: CDR1 SQVTM and CDR2 ANQGSEA. DNA for the CDR3: TGCAGCGTTGGGCGGGGGGCCGGTGAGCAGTTCTTC. It specifies CSVGRGAGEQFF.

The rearrangement links TRBV27 to TRBJ1-1; no firm D call. This CDR3 comprises 14 residues. Germline assignment: CDR1 MNHEY and CDR2 SMNVEV (reference sequence). Trimming pared 5 bases from V and 2 bases from J, leaving 12 bases between. The CDR3 region has the DNA TGTGCCAGCAGTCCCCCCAGCGGAAACACTGAAGCTTTCTTT. It codes for CASSPPSGNTEAFF.